Below, 17 T cell receptor beta chains from the same sample are listed, as sequenced in a study of blood T cell repertoires in COVID-19. Repertoires were generated with immunoSEQ multiplex PCR, while TCRdb's copy carries only in-frame clones and drops some. Here the sample spans about 220,000 clones, 84% being singletons. The specimen sequenced was PBMCs or T cells enriched from blood (not recorded which). Source of these receptors: a woman aged 40 to 50 who had recovered from COVID-19.

There are a few counts of this clone. The chain uses TRBV3-1 (or the pseudogene TRBV3-2) and TRBJ1-2; the D is unclear. Germline assignment: CDR1 LGHDT and CDR2 YNNKEL (reference sequence). CDR3 length equals 13 residues. The V and J ends lost 3 bases and 9 bases respectively, with 14 bases between them. The CDR3 reads CASSQTSPGSYTF. CDR3 bases: TGTGCCAGCAGCCAGACCTCCCCGGGAAGCTACACCTTC.

The chain carries TRBV2 and TRBJ1-4, with TRBD1 matching over 9 bases. Germline V lookup: CDR1 SNHLY, CDR2 FYNNEI. V lost 8 bases and J lost 6; bases outside the gene matches: 10. The CDR3 is made up of 15 amino acids. The CDR3 loop reads CASYKGTGKYEKLFF. CDR3 nucleotide sequence: TGTGCCAGCTATAAAGGGACAGGGAAGTATGAAAAACTGTTTTTT.

The chain combines TRBV6-5 with TRBJ1-1; D remains ambiguous. The CDR3 runs 12 residues. Germline V gives CDR1 MNHEY, CDR2 SVGAGI. The ends were cut back, 4 bases at V and 8 bases at J, with 11 bases in the middle. CDR3 DNA: TGTGCCAGCAGTTCCGAAGAGGCAGAAGCTTTCTTT. Protein product: CASSSEEAEAFF.

The V gene is TRBV28, the J gene TRBJ2-3, with D tentatively TRBD2 (6 bases). The CDR3 is made up of 16 amino acids. CDR1 is MDHEN and CDR2 is SYDVKM in the germline V gene. Deletions cut 6 bases from V and 0 bases from J, with 16 bases between. The CDR3 loop is CASRRIRAGSTDTQYF. CDR3 nucleotide sequence: TGTGCCAGCAGACGGATCAGAGCGGGTAGCACAGATACGCAGTATTTT.

J is TRBJ2-5 and V is TRBV7-6; TRBD2 agrees at 10 bases. This CDR3 is built from 15 residues. V lost 8 bases and J lost 4; bases outside the gene matches: 10. The germline V gene has CDR1 SGHVS and CDR2 FNYEAQ. CDR3 region: CASGDLAGAGETQYF. As DNA, the CDR3 is TGTGCCAGCGGAGACCTAGCGGGAGCCGGAGAGACCCAGTACTTC. Filled out from reference TRBV7-6 and TRBJ2-5, the complete variable domain reads GAGVSQSPRYKVTKRGQDVALRCDPISGHVSLYWYRQALGQGPEFLTYFNYEAQQDKSGLPNDRFSAERPEGSISTLTIQRTEQRDSAMYRCASGDLAGAGETQYFGPGTRLLVL.

This clone has a handful of counts. The chain combines TRBV2 with TRBJ1-3; 9 bases map to TRBD1. Germline V gene sequence: CDR1 SNHLY, CDR2 FYNNEI. This CDR3 is built from 15 residues. V shed 4 bases and J 4 bases; nucleotides not matched to a gene: 5. CDR3 loop: CASSVQGAKGNTIYF. The CDR3 DNA reads TGTGCCAGCAGTGTACAGGGGGCAAAAGGAAACACCATATATTTT.

CDR3 in amino acids: CASSVYRNTEAFF. In DNA, the CDR3 is TGTGCCAGCAGTGTTTACAGGAACACTGAAGCTTTCTTT. The gene calls are TRBV2 and TRBJ1-1; D remains ambiguous. CDR1 is SNHLY, CDR2 FYNNEI, per germline. The length of the CDR3 is 13 residues. V lost 4 bases and J 1 base, leaving 7 bases between the germline ends. The full variable domain, completed using reference TRBV2 and TRBJ1-1, is EPEVTQTPSHQVTQMGQEVILRCVPISNHLYFYWYRQILGQKVEFLVSFYNNEISEKSEIFDDQFSVERPDGSNFTLKIRSTKLEDSAMYFCASSVYRNTEAFFGQGTRLTVV.

Only one count was recorded for this clone. V is TRBV2 and J is TRBJ1-2, with D uncertain. Between the trimmed V and J ends, which lost 7 bases and 4 bases, there was a span of 10 bases. CDR1 is SNHLY and CDR2 is FYNNEI in the germline V gene. The CDR3 is made up of 12 amino acids. Here the CDR3 reads CASNPGLYGYTF. In nucleotides, the CDR3 is TGTGCCAGCAACCCAGGACTCTATGGCTACACCTTC.

This rearrangement joins TRBV5-1 to TRBJ2-7; no clear D. This CDR3 has 12 amino acids. The V end lost 0 bases, the J end lost 3 bases, and 4 bases lay between the germline ends. Looked up from germline, CDR1 is SGHRS and CDR2 is YFSETQ. The CDR3 reads CASSLGHYEQYF. The CDR3 DNA sequence: TGCGCCAGCAGCTTGGGTCACTACGAGCAGTACTTC.

The rearrangement joins TRBV5-1 to TRBJ2-3; TRBD2 matches at 8 bases. The V segment lost 4 bases and the J segment 1 base; nucleotides outside the gene matches: 2. Per the germline V gene, CDR1 is SGHRS and CDR2 is YFSETQ. The CDR3 spans 14 residues. The CDR3 sequence is CASSPTSGTDTQYF. In DNA, the CDR3 is TGCGCCAGCAGCCCGACTAGCGGCACAGATACGCAGTATTTT.

The CDR3 bases are TGTGCCAGCAGCCCGAGACTAGTGACCACCGGGGAGCTGTTTTTT. This translates into CASSPRLVTTGELFF. V and J are TRBV11-3 and TRBJ2-2; perhaps TRBD2 as D (6 bases). The V end was cut by 5 bases, the J end by 4 bases, with 14 bases between. The CDR3 sequence is 15 residues long. Germline lookup yields CDR1 SGHNT and CDR2 YENEEA. The full variable domain, in which reference TRBV11-3 and TRBJ2-2 provide the parts outside the CDR3, is EAGVVQSPRYKIIEKKQPVAFWCNPISGHNTLYWYLQNLGQGPELLIRYENEEAVDDSQLPKDRFSAERLKGVDSTLKIQPAELGDSAVYLCASSPRLVTTGELFFGEGSRLTVL.

This clone was detected only once. This chain links TRBV2 with TRBJ1-2; 9 nucleotides agree with TRBD1. The ends lost 7 bases at V and 8 bases at J; junction bases unmatched: 8. Germline V CDR1 and CDR2: SNHLY, FYNNEI. The CDR3 runs to 13 residues. The DNA of the CDR3 is TGTGCCAGCACCGCGGACAGGGGAGTAGGCTACACCTTC. It codes for CASTADRGVGYTF.

Comments on this clone: In the same sample, other DNA sequences code for this CDR3. The chain combines TRBV18 with TRBJ2-5; D might be TRBD2 (5 bases). The CDR3 totals 14 residues. Between the trimmed V and J ends, which lost 1 base and 1 base, there was a span of 7 bases. Germline V gene lookup returns CDR1 KGHSH and CDR2 LQKENI. This CDR3 reads CASSPLASQETQYF. CDR3 nucleotides: TGTGCCAGCTCACCACTAGCGTCCCAAGAGACCCAGTACTTC.

This chain uses TRBV27 with TRBJ1-6; TRBD1 agrees at 7 bases. Germline V gene data show CDR1 as MNHEY and CDR2 as SMNVEV (reference sequence). This CDR3 contains 14 residues. The V and J ends lost 2 bases and 6 bases, in that order; junction bases with no gene match: 1. Written as DNA, the CDR3 is TGTGCCAGCAGTTTAAGACAGGGTAATTCACCCCTCCACTTT. Its protein product is CASSLRQGNSPLHF.

This chain links TRBV30 with TRBJ1-1; D not certain. Trimming cost V 0 bases and J 3 bases, with 14 bases left between them. The CDR3 is 15 residues long. Looked up from germline, CDR1 is GTSNPN and CDR2 is SVGIG (reference sequence). The CDR3 sequence is CAWSVLGSSYTEAFF. Here the CDR3 DNA reads TGTGCCTGGAGTGTACTAGGCTCGTCATACACTGAAGCTTTCTTT. Combining the CDR3 with reference TRBV30 and TRBJ1-1 gives the whole variable domain SQTIHQWPATLVQPVGSPLSLECTVEGTSNPNLYWYRQAAGRGLQLLFYSVGIGQISSEVPQNLSASRPQDRQFILSSKKLLLSDSGFYLCAWSVLGSSYTEAFFGQGTRLTVV.

A few counts support this clone. The chain carries TRBV25-1 and TRBJ2-7; TRBD2 matches at 14 bases. This CDR3 has 14 amino acids. Germline CDR1 and CDR2: MGHDK and SYGVNS. With V trimmed by 10 bases and J by 9 bases, 11 bases remained unmatched. The CDR3: CATAPGLAGVGQYF. The DNA for the CDR3 is TGTGCCACCGCTCCGGGACTAGCGGGAGTGGGGCAGTACTTC.

The gene calls are TRBV19 and TRBJ1-4; TRBD1 matches at 7 bases. Germline trimming cut 6 bases from V and 5 bases from J; bases unmatched to any gene: 0. CDR1 is LNHDA and CDR2 is SQIVND in the germline V gene (reference sequence). CDR3 size: 12 residues. The CDR3 is CASRGQNEKLFF. CDR3 sequence (DNA): TGTGCCAGTAGGGGACAGAATGAAAAACTGTTTTTT.